This is a list of T cell receptor beta chains from one sample in a study of beta chain features in type 1 diabetes. Produced via immunoSEQ multiplex PCR; TCRdb's table is partial and in-frame only. This sample has some 350,000 clones, with around an eighth found just once. Specimen: naive CD4+ T cells from blood. The source is a woman aged 18 to 35 with type 1 diabetes. CDR3s include the opening cysteine and the closing phenylalanine or tryptophan. The D gene is left open where the match is weak. Some rows have no size entry. The others give once, few or many, or a class for an expanded clone.

TRBJ1-1	TRBV6-1	TRBD1	few	CASSRDRGNTEAFF	TGTGCCAGCAGTCGGGACAGGGGGAACACTGAAGCTTTCTTT
TRBJ2-1	TRBV7-2	NA	few	CASSLPGVNEQFF	TGTGCCAGCAGCTTACCAGGGGTAAATGAGCAGTTCTTC
TRBJ2-1	TRBV30	TRBD2	NA	CAWSPMGGPFF	TGTGCCTGGAGCCCTATGGGAGGGCCGTTCTTC
TRBJ2-2	TRBV19	TRBD1	NA	CASSIGQGQNTGELFF	TGTGCCAGTAGTATCGGACAGGGTCAGAACACCGGGGAGCTGTTTTTT
TRBJ1-2	TRBV11-2	TRBD1	NA	CASSYTGTGFGYTF	TGTGCCAGCAGCTACACCGGGACAGGGTTCGGCTACACCTTC
TRBJ2-4	TRBV10-3	NA	NA	CAISESEAQNIQYF	TGTGCCATCAGTGAGTCGGAGGCCCAAAACATTCAGTACTTC
TRBJ2-5	TRBV7-2	NA	few	CASSLSRESETQYF	TGTGCCAGCAGCTTATCACGGGAAAGCGAGACCCAGTACTTC
TRBJ2-1	TRBV7-2	NA	NA	CASSLAVTGYNEQFF	TGTGCCAGCAGCTTAGCGGTGACGGGTTACAATGAGCAGTTCTTC
TRBJ1-1	TRBV7-9	NA	NA	CASSLLGLDTEAFF	TGTGCCAGCAGCTTACTGGGACTGGACACTGAAGCTTTCTTT
TRBJ1-2	TRBV28	TRBD1	few	CASRLKHRDRVYTF	TGTGCCAGCAGGCTCAAACACCGGGACAGGGTTTACACCTTC
TRBJ2-5	TRBV19	NA	few	CASSISSGPSGGTQYF	TGTGCCAGTAGTATATCCAGCGGACCATCCGGGGGGACCCAGTACTTC
TRBJ2-1	TRBV6-6	TRBD2	few	CASSPTSALRGEQFF	TGTGCCAGCAGCCCAACTAGCGCCCTAAGGGGTGAGCAGTTCTTC
TRBJ2-1	TRBV29-1	TRBD2	many	CSGSAREAGNEQFF	TGCAGCGGCTCGGCGAGGGAAGCGGGGAATGAGCAGTTCTTC
TRBJ2-5	TRBV10-3	TRBD1	NA	CAISGTGPETQYF	TGTGCCATCAGTGGGACAGGGCCAGAGACCCAGTACTTC
TRBJ2-1	TRBV28	TRBD2	NA	CASSSPRLGGVSYNEQFF	TGTGCCAGCAGTTCCCCCCGTTTGGGAGGGGTCTCCTACAATGAGCAGTTCTTC
TRBJ2-1	TRBV9	TRBD2	few	CASSVVSGGLLDEQFF	TGTGCCAGCAGCGTAGTCTCGGGAGGGCTGCTCGACGAGCAGTTCTTC
TRBJ1-2	TRBV7-6	NA	few	CASSSGHNYGYTF	TGTGCCAGCAGTTCAGGGCATAACTATGGCTACACCTTC
TRBJ2-2	TRBV28	NA	NA	CASGGSGELFF	TGTGCCAGCGGGGGGAGCGGGGAGCTGTTTTTT
TRBJ1-2	TRBV27	NA	NA	CASSLSYREYGYTF	TGTGCCAGCAGTTTATCTTACAGGGAGTATGGCTACACCTTC
TRBJ1-1	TRBV18	NA	few	CASSPGDTEAFF	TGTGCCAGCTCCCCCGGGGACACTGAAGCTTTCTTT
TRBJ2-3	TRBV29-1	TRBD2	NA	CSVGLAGGTDTQYF	TGCAGCGTTGGGCTAGCGGGAGGGACAGATACGCAGTATTTT
TRBJ2-7	TRBV30	TRBD2	NA	CAWSHWTSGDLYEQYF	TGTGCCTGGAGTCATTGGACTAGCGGAGACCTTTACGAGCAGTACTTC
TRBJ2-7	TRBV5-1	NA	few	CASSLGQTSYEQYF	TGCGCCAGCAGCTTGGGGCAGACTTCCTACGAGCAGTACTTC
TRBJ1-1	TRBV25-1	TRBD1	NA	CASSPLGQVVPEAFF	TGTGCCAGCAGTCCCCTGGGACAGGTAGTCCCTGAAGCTTTCTTT
TRBJ1-2	TRBV6-1	NA	few	CASSLTGIYGYTF	TGTGCCAGCAGCCTAACAGGGATCTATGGCTACACCTTC
TRBJ2-2	TRBV10-3	NA	few	CAIKGGTGELFF	TGTGCCATCAAAGGGGGCACCGGGGAGCTGTTTTTT
TRBJ1-2	TRBV12-5	NA	few	CASGLVAYGYTF	TGTGCTAGTGGTTTGGTAGCATATGGCTACACCTTC
TRBJ2-7	TRBV28	TRBD1	few	CASSLWDRGYEQYF	TGTGCCAGCAGTTTATGGGACAGGGGCTACGAGCAGTACTTC
TRBJ2-1	TRBV4-3	NA	NA	CASSPSSLDEQFF	TGCGCCAGCAGCCCTTCCTCTCTTGATGAGCAGTTCTTC
TRBJ2-1	TRBV5-6	NA	few	CASSLDISTNYNEQFF	TGTGCCAGCAGCTTGGACATCTCAACAAACTACAATGAGCAGTTCTTC
TRBJ2-3	TRBV9	TRBD2	NA	CASSVIAGTDTQYF	TGTGCCAGCAGCGTCATAGCGGGAACGGATACGCAGTATTTT
TRBJ1-1	TRBV7-2	TRBD1	NA	CASSYRGLNTEAFF	TGTGCCAGCAGCTACAGGGGGCTAAACACTGAAGCTTTCTTT
TRBJ2-2	TRBV28	TRBD2	few	CASSHTAGAGDTGELFF	TGTGCCAGCAGCCATACAGCGGGAGCGGGCGACACCGGGGAGCTGTTTTTT
TRBJ2-3	TRBV18	NA	NA	CASSPKLQGFGDTQYF	TGTGCCAGCTCGCCTAAACTCCAGGGTTTCGGAGATACGCAGTATTTT
TRBJ2-3	TRBV29-1	NA	NA	CSVDRASTDTQYF	TGCAGCGTTGACAGGGCCAGCACAGATACGCAGTATTTT
TRBJ1-5	TRBV14	NA	NA	CASSQGRRVVQPQHF	TGTGCCAGCAGCCAAGGGCGCAGGGTGGTACAGCCCCAGCATTTT
TRBJ1-1	TRBV18	NA	few	CASSPLIGDEAFF	TGTGCCAGCTCACCATTGATAGGGGATGAAGCTTTCTTT
TRBJ2-7	TRBV18	NA	few	CASSPPVAAGYTYEQYF	TGTGCCAGCTCACCACCGGTGGCGGCGGGATACACCTACGAGCAGTACTTC
TRBJ1-2	TRBV14	NA	NA	CASSRSTANYGYTF	TGTGCCAGCAGCCGATCGACAGCTAACTATGGCTACACCTTC
TRBJ2-1	TRBV5-1	NA	few	CASSQGHLRERLEFF	TGCGCCAGCAGTCAAGGACACCTCAGGGAAAGGTTGGAGTTCTTC
TRBJ2-5	TRBV7-2	TRBD1	NA	CASSSGQGRQETQYF	TGTGCCAGCAGCTCTGGACAGGGCAGACAAGAGACCCAGTACTTC
TRBJ1-2	TRBV4-2	TRBD1	few	CASSPLTGSGYTF	TGTGCCAGCAGCCCCCTGACAGGGTCTGGCTACACCTTC
TRBJ2-1	TRBV19	NA	NA	CASSRLVGEQFF	TGTGCCAGTAGTAGACTAGTTGGTGAGCAGTTCTTC
TRBJ2-1	TRBV5-1	TRBD1	few	CASSLGDRGEQFF	TGCGCCAGCAGCTTGGGGGACAGGGGTGAGCAGTTCTTC
TRBJ1-2	TRBV5-1	TRBD1	NA	CASSLGPQGASDGYTF	TGCGCCAGCAGCTTGGGCCCACAGGGGGCATCGGATGGCTACACCTTC